The 7 T cell receptor beta chains below all came from one sample that was sequenced in a study of OX40 agonist ivuxolimab in advanced cancers. Some clones are missing from TCRdb's copy, which holds only in-frame ones; the method was immunoSEQ multiplex PCR. Among about 59,000 clones, approximately 84% were seen once, and the ten largest hold roughly 2%. The sequenced sample was CD4+ or CD8+ T cells sorted from blood, obtained in a trial of the OX40 agonist ivuxolimab. The receptor set was obtained from an adult with an advanced solid tumor such as melanoma, head and neck, liver or kidney cancer.

The chain links TRBV30 to TRBJ2-2; D is ambiguous. Germline values: CDR1 GTSNPN, CDR2 SVGIG (reference sequence). V shed 0 bases and J shed 8 bases, with 10 bases lying between them. The CDR3 has 13 residues. The CDR3 sequence is CAWSVYVAGELFF. The CDR3 region has the DNA TGTGCCTGGAGTGTATACGTGGCTGGGGAGCTGTTTTTT.

A few counts support this clone. CDR3 region: CASSLAGAIADTQYF. CDR3 sequence (DNA): TGTGCCAGCAGCTTAGCGGGAGCAATAGCGGATACGCAGTATTTT. The J gene is TRBJ2-3, the V gene TRBV7-8, with D possibly matching TRBD2 (5 bases). This CDR3 is built from 15 residues. Trimming took 0 bases from V and 6 from J, leaving 13 bases between them. The V gene's germline CDR1 is SGHVS and CDR2 FQNEAQ. Drawing the rest from reference TRBV7-8 and TRBJ2-3, the complete variable domain is GAGVSQSPRYKVAKRGQDVALRCDPISGHVSLFWYQQALGQGPEFLTYFQNEAQLDKSGLPSDRFFAERPEGSVSTLKIQRTQQEDSAVYLCASSLAGAIADTQYFGPGTRLTVL.

The V and J genes are TRBV11-2 and TRBJ2-5; no reliable D call. CDR3 length: 14 amino acids. CDR1 and CDR2 (germline): SGHAT, FQNNGV. Trimming took off 1 base at V and 5 bases at J, with 11 bases between the two ends. CDR3 bases: TGTGCCAGCAGCTTAGTTCCGTACGGGGAGACCCAGTACTTC. It translates to CASSLVPYGETQYF. The full variable domain, in which reference TRBV11-2 and TRBJ2-5 provide the parts outside the CDR3, is EAGVAQSPRYKIIEKRQSVAFWCNPISGHATLYWYQQILGQGPKLLIQFQNNGVVDDSQLPKDRFSAERLKGVDSTLKIQPAKLEDSAVYLCASSLVPYGETQYFGPGTRLLVL.

This clone was observed a few times. This chain uses TRBV27 with TRBJ1-6, with a possible D match to TRBD1 (6 bases). Trimming stripped 5 bases from V and 14 bases from J, with 16 bases between. The length of the CDR3 is 13 residues. Germline V gives CDR1 MNHEY, CDR2 SMNVEV (reference sequence). The CDR3 spells CASSLQGDLALHF. CDR3 DNA sequence: TGTGCCAGCAGTCTACAGGGAGATTTAGCCCTCCACTTT.

This rearrangement joins TRBV27 to TRBJ1-2; D is unclear. Germline V gives CDR1 MNHEY, CDR2 SMNVEV (reference sequence). This CDR3 region has 13 residues. V dropped 2 bases and J dropped 4 bases, with 8 bases sitting between them. The CDR3 region has the DNA TGTGCCAGCAGTTTAGCAGGCGGCTATGGCTACACCTTC. Protein product: CASSLAGGYGYTF.

V gene TRBV6-1 combines with J gene TRBJ1-1; D gene ambiguous. Trimming stripped 2 bases from V and 2 bases from J, with 9 bases between. The CDR3 runs to 14 residues. Germline V gives CDR1 MNHNS, CDR2 SASEGT. The DNA of the CDR3 is TGTGCCAGCAGTGAATGGCAGATAAACACTGAAGCTTTCTTT. It codes for CASSEWQINTEAFF.

DNA of the CDR3: TGCAGCGTTGCGCGGGACATGGACGAGCAGTACTTC. It is translated as CSVARDMDEQYF. The gene calls are TRBV29-1 and TRBJ2-7; D assignment may be TRBD1 or TRBD2 (6 bases each). Trimming shortened V by 4 bases and J by 5 bases, and 12 bases separated the two germline ends. The CDR3 contains 12 residues. CDR1 is SQVTM and CDR2 is ANQGSEA in the germline V gene.